One sample yielded the 5 T cell receptor beta chains listed below, sequenced in a study of blood T cell repertoires in COVID-19. The assay was immunoSEQ multiplex PCR, and TCRdb's table has in-frame clones only and misses some. The data hold about 120,000 clones, with about 79% observed a single time. What was sequenced was peripheral blood. The receptors were sampled from a woman aged 80 or over with acute or convalescent COVID-19.

The CDR3 nucleotides are TGCAGCGTTGACAGTCAGGGTCAAATGAACACTGAAGCTTTCTTT. It specifies CSVDSQGQMNTEAFF. V and J are TRBV29-1 and TRBJ1-1, with D possibly matching TRBD1 (5 bases). Between the trimmed V and J ends, which lost 3 bases and 0 bases, there was a span of 14 bases. CDR1 is SQVTM, CDR2 ANQGSEA, per germline. The CDR3 sequence is 15 residues long.

The V gene is TRBV30, the J gene TRBJ1-2; no clear D gene. The CDR3 loop spans 15 amino acids. Germline V gene data show CDR1 as GTSNPN and CDR2 as SVGIG (reference sequence). V lost 0 bases and J lost 3, with 14 bases in between. The CDR3 is CAWSVYRSVDYGYTF. The CDR3 DNA reads TGTGCCTGGAGTGTATACCGGTCCGTGGACTATGGCTACACCTTC.

V usage is TRBV2 and J usage is TRBJ1-2, with 7 bases that match TRBD1. After removal of 3 bases from V and 1 base from J, the junction contained 8 bases not matched to a gene. The CDR3 is 16 amino acids. The germline V gene encodes CDR1 SNHLY and CDR2 FYNNEI. CDR3 sequence reads: CASSELGTENNYGYTF. The CDR3 coding sequence is TGTGCCAGCAGTGAGCTGGGGACAGAGAATAACTATGGCTACACCTTC.

This rearrangement joins TRBV6-5 to TRBJ1-5; D call uncertain. Germline V CDR1 and CDR2: MNHEY, SVGAGI. The CDR3 is 13 residues long. V shed 4 bases and J shed 9 bases, with 13 bases lying between them. CDR3 protein: CASSSGPVGPQHF. The DNA for the CDR3 is TGTGCCAGCAGTTCAGGTCCCGTAGGGCCCCAGCATTTT.

The chain employs TRBV19 and TRBJ2-3, with TRBD1 matching 8 bases. The J segment lost 2 bases and the V segment lost 0 bases, leaving 4 bases of the junction unmatched. CDR1 and CDR2 from the germline V gene are LNHDA and SQIVND (reference sequence). This CDR3 is 16 amino acids long. As DNA, the CDR3 is TGTGCCAGTAGTATAGATCCGGGACAGGTCACAGATACGCAGTATTTT. Translated: CASSIDPGQVTDTQYF.